A single sample gave rise to the 22 T cell receptor beta chains below, sequenced in a study of blood T cell repertoires in COVID-19. Clones were read by immunoSEQ multiplex PCR, and TCRdb kept only the in-frame ones, dropping some. In the table there are around 160,000 clones, 65% to 85% of which are singletons. Material: peripheral blood. The receptors originated from an elderly woman with acute or convalescent COVID-19.

This rearrangement joins TRBV6-5 to TRBJ1-2, with D unresolved. CDR1 and CDR2 from the germline V gene are MNHEY and SVGAGI. CDR3 length: 15 amino acids. Trimming pared 0 bases from V and 7 bases from J, leaving 15 bases between. This CDR3 reads CASSYSIGGVAGYTF. CDR3 bases: TGTGCCAGCAGTTACTCGATAGGCGGGGTTGCTGGCTACACCTTC.

This clone came up a few times. The chain links TRBV7-9 to TRBJ2-7; tentative D call: TRBD2 (5 bases). CDR3 length: 13 amino acids. CDR1 is SEHNR and CDR2 is FQNEAQ in the germline V gene (reference sequence). V lost 1 base, J lost 6 bases, and 10 bases lay in between. This CDR3 is CASSLEASSEQYF. In DNA, the CDR3 is TGTGCCAGCAGCTTAGAGGCTAGCTCCGAGCAGTACTTC.

The chain recombines TRBV5-1 with TRBJ2-3; 12 bases match TRBD2. The trim removed 4 bases at V and 0 bases at J, leaving 9 bases unmatched. This CDR3 has 18 amino acids. From germline, CDR1 is SGHRS and CDR2 YFSETQ. The CDR3 region is CASSTGTSGSISTDTQYF. The CDR3 DNA follows: TGCGCCAGCAGCACAGGGACTAGCGGGTCCATCAGCACAGATACGCAGTATTTT.

The chain is built from TRBV12-3 or TRBV12-4 and TRBJ1-2, with TRBD1 identical over 8 bases. The trim removed 5 bases at V and 5 bases at J, leaving 4 bases unmatched. The CDR3 contains 13 residues. CDR3 protein: CASSPGGRYGYTF. As DNA, the CDR3 is TGTGCCAGCAGTCCAGGGGGCAGGTATGGCTACACCTTC.

This clone was observed a few times. The V call is TRBV6-1, the J call TRBJ2-5, with 8 bases fitting TRBD2. The CDR3 has 14 residues. Germline V CDR1 and CDR2: MNHNS, SASEGT. With V trimmed by 2 bases and J by 4 bases, 3 bases remained unmatched. The CDR3 loop reads CASSEPGGGETQYF. The CDR3, as DNA: TGTGCCAGCAGTGAACCCGGGGGGGGAGAGACCCAGTACTTC.

The chain joins TRBV5-1 to TRBJ1-4; D is possibly TRBD1 (6 bases). The germline V and J ends were trimmed by 4 bases and 3 bases, with 10 bases remaining between them. Germline V gene sequence: CDR1 SGHRS, CDR2 YFSETQ. The CDR3 totals 14 residues. The CDR3 reads CASSERTANEKLFF. The CDR3 DNA is TGCGCCAGCAGCGAAAGGACAGCTAATGAAAAACTGTTTTTT.

CDR3 in amino acids: CATSDLGTGFFQETQYF. The CDR3 DNA follows: TGTGCCACCAGTGATTTAGGGACAGGGTTCTTCCAGGAGACCCAGTACTTC. This sequence joins TRBV24-1 and TRBJ2-5, with TRBD1 identical over 9 bases. This CDR3 is 17 amino acids long. Trimming cost V 1 base and J 5 bases; bases outside gene matches: 10. Germline CDR1 is KGHDR and CDR2 is SFDVKD.

This chain uses TRBV30 with TRBJ2-7; the D is unclear. Germline CDR1 GTSNPN, CDR2 SVGIG (reference sequence). V was shortened by 4 bases and J by 3 bases, with 7 bases between the two germline ends. The CDR3 consists of 11 residues. CDR3 sequence: CAWITVYEQYF. The DNA of the CDR3 is TGTGCCTGGATTACAGTCTACGAGCAGTACTTC.

The V gene is TRBV10-3, the J gene TRBJ1-2; TRBD1 aligns across 7 bases. Germline V gene data show CDR1 as ENHRY and CDR2 as SYGVKD. CDR3 length: 16 residues. Trimming removed 0 bases from V and 4 bases from J; junction bases left unmatched: 8. The CDR3 spells CAISESATGSGYGYTF. The CDR3, as DNA: TGTGCCATCAGTGAGTCAGCGACAGGGAGTGGCTATGGCTACACCTTC.

CDR3 coding DNA: TGCAGCGTTGAGGACTATACGGGGGATACGCAGTATTTT. It yields the protein CSVEDYTGDTQYF. The J gene is TRBJ2-3, the V gene TRBV29-1; possibly TRBD2 for D (6 bases). The CDR3 sequence is 13 residues long. Looked up from germline, CDR1 is SQVTM and CDR2 is ANQGSEA. V lost 3 bases and J 6 bases, leaving 13 bases between the germline ends.

This clone was found a few times. This chain uses TRBV6-2 or TRBV6-3 with TRBJ1-2, with TRBD1 matching 9 bases. The CDR3 totals 16 residues. The trim removed 4 bases at V and 8 bases at J, leaving 14 bases unmatched. Germline V gene sequence: CDR1 MNHEY, CDR2 SVGEGT. The CDR3 nucleotides read TGTGCCAGCAGTTCCGGGACAGGGAACAGGGTCAAAGGCTACACCTTC. Encoded protein: CASSSGTGNRVKGYTF.

This chain uses TRBV7-2 with TRBJ2-2, with 8 bases matching TRBD1. This CDR3 has 15 residues. V gave up 5 bases and J gave up 7 bases; unmatched junction bases: 9. CDR1 is SGHTA and CDR2 is FQGNSA in the germline V gene. CDR3 sequence (DNA): TGTGCCAGCAGCCCCTGGACAGGGCGGAGCGGGGAGCTGTTTTTT. Translating gives CASSPWTGRSGELFF.

This chain links TRBV27 with TRBJ1-1; possible D gene TRBD1, 6 bases. V shed 0 bases and J shed 2 bases, with 13 bases lying between them. Germline CDR1 MNHEY, CDR2 SMNVEV (reference sequence). The CDR3 loop spans 16 amino acids. The CDR3 loop is CASSLSTGTYNTEAFF. CDR3 sequence (DNA): TGTGCCAGCAGTTTATCGACCGGGACATATAACACTGAAGCTTTCTTT.

The rearrangement joins TRBV5-1 to TRBJ2-2; 8 bases align to TRBD2. CDR3 size: 16 residues. The germline CDR1 and CDR2 sequences are SGHRS and YFSETQ. V gave up 1 base and J gave up 5 bases; unmatched junction bases: 7. CDR3 sequence reads: CASSLNRGGPTGELFF. Written as DNA, the CDR3 is TGCGCCAGCAGCTTGAACCGGGGGGGCCCTACCGGGGAGCTGTTTTTT.

The rearrangement links TRBV6-6 to TRBJ2-7, with D possibly matching TRBD2 (6 bases). The CDR3 runs to 15 residues. V was pared by 6 bases and J by 0 bases, with 15 bases between. Germline lookup yields CDR1 MNHNY and CDR2 SVGAGI (reference sequence). CDR3 residues: CASREGPGGSYEQYF. The DNA of the CDR3 is TGTGCCAGCAGGGAGGGCCCCGGGGGCTCCTACGAGCAGTACTTC.

This chain links TRBV27 with TRBJ1-1, with D hard to call. CDR3 size: 15 residues. Trimming left V 6 bases short and J 4 bases short, with 18 bases between. CDR1 is MNHEY and CDR2 is SMNVEV in the germline V gene (reference sequence). In DNA form, the CDR3 reads TGTGCCAGCAGGAGATCCCGGGAGGCAGGCACTGAAGCTTTCTTT. Amino acid sequence: CASRRSREAGTEAFF.

This chain connects TRBV27 to TRBJ1-2, with TRBD1 matching 8 bases. The germline CDR1 and CDR2 sequences are MNHEY and SMNVEV (reference sequence). After removal of 5 bases from V and 5 bases from J, the junction contained 13 bases not matched to a gene. The CDR3 length is 16 residues. This CDR3 is CASSLQGQGARYGYTF. Written as DNA, the CDR3 is TGTGCCAGCAGTCTCCAGGGGCAGGGGGCGAGGTATGGCTACACCTTC.

This clone was seen a handful of times. The CDR3 spells CASSAQDPYGYTF. As DNA, the CDR3 is TGTGCCAGCAGCGCGCAGGATCCCTATGGCTACACCTTC. The chain carries TRBV9 and TRBJ1-2; D gene uncertain. V lost 3 bases and J 4 bases, leaving 10 bases between the germline ends. The CDR3 is 13 amino acids. Germline CDR1 and CDR2: SGDLS and YYNGEE.

V gene TRBV19 combines with J gene TRBJ1-3; TRBD1 agrees at 9 bases. There are 16 residues in the CDR3. CDR1 and CDR2 (germline): LNHDA, SQIVND (reference sequence). The V and J ends lost 5 bases and 4 bases, in that order; junction bases with no gene match: 9. For the CDR3, the DNA is TGTGCCAGTAGTTTCCGGACAGGGGAAGGGGGAAACACCATATATTTT. Its translation is CASSFRTGEGGNTIYF.

The chain recombines TRBV21-1 with TRBJ1-4; TRBD1 is taken as the D call from the table, unchecked against the DNA. TRBV21-1 is marked as a pseudogene. The CDR3 loop spans 13 amino acids. This chain's CDR3 is CASSKGQGEKLFF. Written as DNA, the CDR3 is TGTGCCAGCAGCAAGGGACAGGGCGAAAAACTGTTTTTT.

The rearrangement joins TRBV19 to TRBJ2-7, with 7 bases that match TRBD1. The germline CDR1 and CDR2 sequences are LNHDA and SQIVND (reference sequence). The V segment lost 6 bases and the J segment 3 bases; nucleotides outside the gene matches: 8. This CDR3 spans 14 amino acids. The CDR3 is CASSPDRVNYEQYF. The CDR3 DNA is TGTGCCAGTAGCCCAGACAGGGTTAACTACGAGCAGTACTTC.

The chain has TRBV18 and TRBJ2-2; D possibly corresponds to TRBD1 (6 bases). Germline V CDR1 and CDR2: KGHSH, LQKENI. V was trimmed by 2 bases and J by 5 bases, leaving 15 bases between them. The CDR3 totals 16 residues. The CDR3 reads CASSPSPRGGTGELFF. CDR3 coding DNA: TGTGCCAGCTCACCAAGTCCCAGGGGTGGAACCGGGGAGCTGTTTTTT. Looking up the rest from reference TRBV18 and TRBJ2-2 gives the full variable domain: NAGVMQNPRHLVRRRGQEARLRCSPMKGHSHVYWYRQLPEEGLKFMVYLQKENIIDESGMPKERFSAEFPKEGPSILRIQQVVRGDSAAYFCASSPSPRGGTGELFFGEGSRLTVL.